The TCR beta chain under discussion was sequenced for a study of T cell responses to AZD1222 COVID-19 vaccine. The germline V gene encodes CDR1 SGHTA and CDR2 FQGNSA. The CDR3 runs to 17 residues. V lost 5 bases and J lost 7; bases outside the gene matches: 8. To note about this clone: The antigen remains undetermined.

Sequenced by immunoSEQ multiplex PCR; TCRdb stores in-frame clones only, minus some. The table records 150,000 to 200,000 clones, approximately 90% of them present only once. Points from the study as a whole: The number of AZD1222 recipients seropositive at baseline was only five or six. Spike-specific TCR repertoires showed rising breadth and depth after two AZD1222 doses. It should be noted that donors were predominantly white British and more often female, and clonal diversity was possibly underestimated.

This TCR derives from an adult who received the MenACWY meningococcal vaccine as a control. This specimen was peripheral blood, taken 28 days after the second dose of the MenACWY control vaccine. The J gene is TRBJ2-1, the V gene TRBV7-2; 16 bases line up with TRBD2. The CDR3 DNA is TGTGCCAGCAGCGTCTTACCGGGACTAGCGGGAGGGAATGAGCAGTTCTTC. Translated: CASSVLPGLAGGNEQFF.